This paragraph reports one T cell receptor (beta chain). The antigen is not known. The data are from a study of CXCR3-negative and CXCR3-positive naive CD8 T cells. UMI-labeled 5' RACE yielded the TRB cDNA libraries. Reanalyzing the 5' RACE reads, TCRdb keeps one entry per CDR3 protein, without DNA. The repertoire table contains some 110,000 distinct CDR3 sequences. CDR3 length equals 11 residues. The germline gives CDR1 MGHRA, CDR2 YSYEKL. Among CD8+ T cells, naive ones were CD45RO-CCR7+CD27+CD95-. The study's findings and limits: The authors found comparable surface CD5 between naive subsets and inferred TCR strength from TRB CDR3 properties. With respect to TRBV-TRBJ usage, naive CXCR3-negative and CXCR3-positive cells were similar; memory differed. Comparison of naive cells showed more hydrophobic TRB CDR3s in CXCR3-positive than in CXCR3-negative naive cells.

The genes are TRBV4-1 and TRBJ2-7. The sequence came from a human donor in good health. Some clones in this sample may be carry-over from other donors' samples. The source material was naive CXCR3+ CD8+ T cells from blood. The subset is: CD45RO-CCR7+CD27+CD95- naive CD8+ T cells expressing CXCR3 (TNR3+). The CDR3 loop reads CASSQADEQYF.